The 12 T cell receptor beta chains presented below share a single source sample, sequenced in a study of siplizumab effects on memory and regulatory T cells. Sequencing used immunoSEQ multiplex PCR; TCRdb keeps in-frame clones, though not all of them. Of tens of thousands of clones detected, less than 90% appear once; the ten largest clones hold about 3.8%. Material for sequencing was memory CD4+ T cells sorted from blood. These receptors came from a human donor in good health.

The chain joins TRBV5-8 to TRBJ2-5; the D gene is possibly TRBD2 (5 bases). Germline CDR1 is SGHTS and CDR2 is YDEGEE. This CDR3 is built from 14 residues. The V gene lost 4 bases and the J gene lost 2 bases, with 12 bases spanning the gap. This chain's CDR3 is CASSILTGQETQYF. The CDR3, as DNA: TGTGCCAGCAGCATTCTAACGGGACAAGAGACCCAGTACTTC.

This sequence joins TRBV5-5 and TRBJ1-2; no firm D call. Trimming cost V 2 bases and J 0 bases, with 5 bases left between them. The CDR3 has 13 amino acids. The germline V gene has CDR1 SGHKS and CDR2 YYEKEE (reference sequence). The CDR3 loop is CASSFNPNYGYTF. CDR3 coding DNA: TGTGCCAGCAGCTTTAACCCTAACTATGGCTACACCTTC. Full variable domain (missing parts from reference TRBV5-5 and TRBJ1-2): DAGVTQSPTHLIKTRGQQVTLRCSPISGHKSVSWYQQVLGQGPQFIFQYYEKEERGRGNFPDRFSARQFPNYSSELNVNALLLGDSALYLCASSFNPNYGYTFGSGTRLTVV.

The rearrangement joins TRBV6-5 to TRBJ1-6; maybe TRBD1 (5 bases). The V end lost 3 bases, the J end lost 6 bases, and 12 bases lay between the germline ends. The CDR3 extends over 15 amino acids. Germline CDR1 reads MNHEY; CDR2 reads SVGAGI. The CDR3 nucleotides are TGTGCCAGCAGTTATTCCGACAGCCTTAATTCACCCCTCCACTTT. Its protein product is CASSYSDSLNSPLHF.

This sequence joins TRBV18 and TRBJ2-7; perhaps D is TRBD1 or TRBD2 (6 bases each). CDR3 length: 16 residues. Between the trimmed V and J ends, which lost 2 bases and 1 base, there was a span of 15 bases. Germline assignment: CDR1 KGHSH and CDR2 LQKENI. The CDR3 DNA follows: TGTGCCAGCTCACCAGGCACGGGGGCGCGATCCTACGAGCAGTACTTC. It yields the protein CASSPGTGARSYEQYF.

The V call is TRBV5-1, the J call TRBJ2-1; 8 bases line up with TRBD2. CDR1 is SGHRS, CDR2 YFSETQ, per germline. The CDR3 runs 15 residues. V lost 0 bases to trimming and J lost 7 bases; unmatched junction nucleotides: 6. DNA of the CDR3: TGCGCCAGCAGCTTGGTTGTTAGCGGGACTAATGAGCAGTTCTTC. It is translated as CASSLVVSGTNEQFF.

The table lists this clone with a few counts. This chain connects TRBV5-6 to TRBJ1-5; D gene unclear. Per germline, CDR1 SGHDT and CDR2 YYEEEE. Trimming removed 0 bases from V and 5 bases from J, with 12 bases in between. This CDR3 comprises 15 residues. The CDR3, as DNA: TGTGCCAGCAGCTTGGGGGCCAGGTATTATCAGCCCCAGCATTTT. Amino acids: CASSLGARYYQPQHF.

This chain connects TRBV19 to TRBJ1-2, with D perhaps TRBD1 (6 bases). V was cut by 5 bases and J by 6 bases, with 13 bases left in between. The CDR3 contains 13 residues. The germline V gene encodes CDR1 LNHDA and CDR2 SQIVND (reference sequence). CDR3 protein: CASSYGPGDGYTF. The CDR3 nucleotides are TGTGCCAGTAGTTACGGGCCAGGGGATGGCTACACCTTC.

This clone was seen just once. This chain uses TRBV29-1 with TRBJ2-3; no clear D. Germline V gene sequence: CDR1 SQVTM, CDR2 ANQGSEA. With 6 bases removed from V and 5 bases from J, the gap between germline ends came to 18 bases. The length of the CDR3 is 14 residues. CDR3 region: CSVPGWASQDTQYF. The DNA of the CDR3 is TGCAGCGTCCCCGGGTGGGCCAGTCAAGATACGCAGTATTTT.

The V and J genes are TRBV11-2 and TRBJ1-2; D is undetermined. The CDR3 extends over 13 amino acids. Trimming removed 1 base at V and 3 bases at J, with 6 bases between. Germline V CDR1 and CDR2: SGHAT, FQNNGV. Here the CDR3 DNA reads TGTGCCAGCAGCTTAGGGGCGGACTATGGCTACACCTTC. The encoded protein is CASSLGADYGYTF.

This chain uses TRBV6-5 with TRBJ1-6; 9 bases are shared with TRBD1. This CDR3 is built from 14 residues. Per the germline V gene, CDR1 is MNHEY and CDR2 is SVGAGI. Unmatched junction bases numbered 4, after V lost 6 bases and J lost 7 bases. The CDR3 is CASSPDRGNSPLHF. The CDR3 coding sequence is TGTGCCAGCAGCCCGGACAGGGGAAATTCACCCCTCCACTTT.

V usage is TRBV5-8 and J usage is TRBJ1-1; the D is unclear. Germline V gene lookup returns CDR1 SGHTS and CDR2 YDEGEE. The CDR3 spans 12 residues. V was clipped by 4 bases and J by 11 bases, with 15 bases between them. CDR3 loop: CASSVGRFGAFF. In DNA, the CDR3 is TGTGCCAGCAGCGTAGGACGCTTTGGTGCTTTCTTT.

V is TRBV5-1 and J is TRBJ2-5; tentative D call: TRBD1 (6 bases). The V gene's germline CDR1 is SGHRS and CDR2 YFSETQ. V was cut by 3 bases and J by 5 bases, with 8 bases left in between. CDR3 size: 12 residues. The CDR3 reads CASSWGLETQYF. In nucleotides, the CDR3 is TGCGCCAGCAGCTGGGGGCTCGAGACCCAGTACTTC.